Each of the 30 T cell receptor beta chains below was sequenced from the same sample in a study of naive and memory T cell subsets. Both TRBC1 and TRBC2 were covered by a beta constant-region primer of two equimolar oligonucleotides. TCRdb reprocessed the UMI-ligation and nested PCR reads via MiXCR and lists one record per CDR3 protein. The repertoire has about 85,000 distinct CDR3 sequences, about an eighth of them found once; the top ten carry around 0.99%. The sequenced sample was central memory CD4+ T cells from blood. These TCRs come from a human donor in good health.

The sample holds many counts of this clonotype. V usage is TRBV15 and J usage is TRBJ2-7, with D unresolved. The CDR3 sequence is 14 residues long. Germline assignment: CDR1 LNHNV and CDR2 YYDKDF (reference sequence). V lost 1 base to trimming and J lost 1 base, with 8 bases between them. The CDR3 region is CATSRGLQSYEQYF. For the CDR3, the DNA is TGTGCCACCAGCAGAGGCCTCCAATCCTACGAGCAGTACTTC.

The V gene is TRBV10-3, the J gene TRBJ2-7; 9 bases line up with TRBD1. J gave up 3 bases and V 5 bases, and 5 bases lay outside the gene matches. CDR1 and CDR2 from the germline V gene are ENHRY and SYGVKD. CDR3 length: 14 residues. CDR3 in DNA: TGTGCCATCAGTCGGACAGGGGAAATCTACGAGCAGTACTTC. Protein sequence: CAISRTGEIYEQYF.

This chain connects TRBV20-1 to TRBJ1-5; no firm D call. The CDR3 is 15 amino acids. Trimming stripped 3 bases from V and 0 bases from J, with 12 bases between. Germline V lookup: CDR1 DFQATT, CDR2 SNEGSKA (reference sequence). The CDR3: CSASLRSYSNQPQHF. CDR3 DNA sequence: TGCAGTGCTAGCCTACGTTCTTATAGCAATCAGCCCCAGCATTTT.

V is TRBV29-1 and J is TRBJ2-5, with no clear D. In germline, CDR1 is SQVTM, CDR2 ANQGSEA. With 0 bases removed from V and 9 bases from J, the gap between germline ends came to 11 bases. The CDR3 runs 12 residues. CDR3 DNA sequence: TGCAGCGTTGAAGATTACTATTCTGCCCAGTACTTC. Protein: CSVEDYYSAQYF.

This chain connects TRBV11-2 to TRBJ2-6; D is possibly TRBD2 (6 bases). The CDR3 is made up of 18 amino acids. The V gene's germline CDR1 is SGHAT and CDR2 FQNNGV. Trimming took off 2 bases at V and 5 bases at J, with 19 bases between the two ends. The CDR3 here is CASSLRRGSGSRANVLTF. The CDR3 coding sequence is TGTGCCAGCAGCTTACGGCGGGGATCCGGTTCCAGGGCCAACGTCCTGACTTTC.

This clonotype showed up just a few times. The chain carries TRBV11-2 and TRBJ2-1; TRBD2 might be the D (6 bases). The CDR3 is 15 residues long. The V end was cut by 8 bases, the J end by 5 bases, with 19 bases between. CDR1 and CDR2 from the germline V gene are SGHAT and FQNNGV. The CDR3 reads CASRDWRIRDNEQFF. The DNA for the CDR3 is TGTGCCAGCCGGGACTGGAGGATTAGGGACAATGAGCAGTTCTTC.

Ten or more counts support this clonotype. This chain links TRBV12-3 or TRBV12-4 with TRBJ2-3, with D perhaps TRBD1 or TRBD2 (5 bases each). The CDR3 is 13 residues long. The V end was cut by 5 bases, the J end by 0 bases, with 6 bases between. The CDR3 region has the DNA TGTGCCAGCAGTCGGGACAGCACAGATACGCAGTATTTT. This sequence encodes CASSRDSTDTQYF.

J is TRBJ2-3 and V is TRBV2; 10 positions agree with TRBD2. Germline assignment: CDR1 SNHLY and CDR2 FYNNEI. The V segment lost 2 bases and the J segment 13 bases; nucleotides outside the gene matches: 9. This CDR3 region has 14 residues. The CDR3 DNA sequence: TGTGCCAGCAGTGAATCGTTGGGTGGGACTAGCGAGTATTTT. Protein product: CASSESLGGTSEYF.

The chain has TRBV15 and TRBJ2-1; possibly TRBD2 for D (6 bases). V dropped 0 bases and J dropped 0 bases, with 9 bases sitting between them. The length of the CDR3 is 16 residues. Germline V gene lookup returns CDR1 LNHNV and CDR2 YYDKDF (reference sequence). The CDR3 DNA reads TGTGCCACCAGCAGAGATGGGGGGAGCTCCTACAATGAGCAGTTCTTC. Its translation: CATSRDGGSSYNEQFF.

In this sample, this clonotype turned up a few times. This rearrangement joins TRBV7-9 to TRBJ2-7; D possibly matches TRBD1 or TRBD2 (7 bases each). The CDR3 spans 14 residues. Trimming took off 5 bases at V and 6 bases at J, with 17 bases between the two ends. The germline CDR1 and CDR2 sequences are SEHNR and FQNEAQ (reference sequence). This CDR3 reads CASSQGGTLGEQYF. CDR3 sequence (DNA): TGTGCCAGCAGCCAGGGGGGGACCTTAGGCGAGCAGTACTTC.

This sequence joins TRBV4-3 and TRBJ1-6; D remains unclear. Between the trimmed V and J ends, which lost 0 bases and 10 bases, there was a span of 13 bases. CDR1 and CDR2 (germline): LGHNA, YSLEER. CDR3 length: 15 amino acids. DNA for the CDR3: TGCGCCAGCAGCCAAGATATCGTTAGAGGATCACCCCTCCACTTT. The encoded protein is CASSQDIVRGSPLHF.

There are a few counts of this clonotype. The chain joins TRBV5-1 to TRBJ1-2; the match to TRBD1 covers 7 bases. The CDR3 is 15 amino acids. Germline V gene lookup returns CDR1 SGHRS and CDR2 YFSETQ. V lost 6 bases and J lost 7; bases outside the gene matches: 15. The CDR3 loop is CASTPSTGPVGGYTF. The DNA for the CDR3 is TGCGCCAGCACCCCCTCGACAGGGCCAGTGGGTGGCTACACCTTC.

This clonotype has more than one count but fewer than ten. V is TRBV10-3 and J is TRBJ2-7; the D gene could be TRBD1 or TRBD2 (5 bases each). The germline V and J ends were trimmed by 7 bases and 5 bases, with 12 bases remaining between them. Germline lookup yields CDR1 ENHRY and CDR2 SYGVKD. The CDR3 is made up of 12 amino acids. In DNA form, the CDR3 reads TGTGCCATCAATGGGGACGGGGACGAGCAGTACTTC. Translation gives CAINGDGDEQYF.

In its sample, this clonotype was seen many times. V and J are TRBV12-5 and TRBJ2-7; no reliable D call. The CDR3 length is 12 residues. CDR1 and CDR2 (germline): LGHNT, FRNRAP. V was clipped by 5 bases and J by 3 bases, with 8 bases between them. As DNA, the CDR3 is TGTGCTAGTGGTACCGAAATCTACGAGCAGTACTTC. Encoded protein: CASGTEIYEQYF.

This clonotype was seen only a few times. CDR3 protein: CASSYRGSGRSGANVLTF. Here the CDR3 DNA reads TGTGCCAGCAGTTACAGGGGGTCCGGGCGATCTGGGGCCAACGTCCTGACTTTC. This chain connects TRBV6-2 or TRBV6-3 to TRBJ2-6; D might be TRBD1 (6 bases). The germline V gene has CDR1 MNHEY and CDR2 SVGEGT. Trimming took off 2 bases at V and 1 base at J, with 15 bases between the two ends. CDR3 length: 18 residues.

The chain has TRBV29-1 and TRBJ1-3; D gene unclear. V was cut by 0 bases and J by 0 bases, with 6 bases left in between. The CDR3 contains 14 residues. In germline, CDR1 is SQVTM, CDR2 ANQGSEA. The CDR3: CSVEDAVSGNTIYF. The CDR3 DNA sequence: TGCAGCGTTGAAGATGCAGTCTCTGGAAACACCATATATTTT.

This chain joins TRBV20-1 and TRBJ2-7; 9 nucleotides line up with TRBD2. Germline V lookup: CDR1 DFQATT, CDR2 SNEGSKA (reference sequence). The CDR3 is 14 amino acids. Unmatched junction bases numbered 4, after V lost 2 bases and J lost 2 bases. CDR3 region: CSARPSSGTYEQYF. The DNA of the CDR3 is TGCAGTGCTAGACCCTCTAGCGGGACCTACGAGCAGTACTTC.

The genes are TRBV7-8 and TRBJ2-1; 7 nucleotides match TRBD1. V was clipped by 5 bases and J by 8 bases; unmatched bases: 6. Per germline, CDR1 SGHVS and CDR2 FQNEAQ. The CDR3 sequence is 13 residues long. Written as DNA, the CDR3 is TGTGCCAGCAGCCCGGACAGGATCGATGAGCAGTTCTTC. Its protein product is CASSPDRIDEQFF.

Written as DNA, the CDR3 is TGTGCCAGCAGCTACCGGAGGGGGACAGGGGATGAAAAACTGTTTTTT. This sequence encodes CASSYRRGTGDEKLFF. The rearrangement uses TRBV5-6 and TRBJ1-4; 10 bases are a match to TRBD1. In germline, CDR1 is SGHDT, CDR2 YYEEEE. V gave up 3 bases and J gave up 6 bases; unmatched junction bases: 8. The CDR3 spans 16 residues.

There are a few counts of this clonotype. The chain is built from TRBV27 and TRBJ2-3, with D perhaps TRBD2 (5 bases). The CDR3 covers 12 residues. CDR1 MNHEY and CDR2 SMNVEV come from the germline V gene (reference sequence). V dropped 5 bases and J dropped 10 bases, with 13 bases sitting between them. CDR3 coding DNA: TGTGCCAGCAGTCCGTTACTAGGAGCGCAGTATTTT. Translated, it gives CASSPLLGAQYF.

This clonotype was detected a few times. The rearrangement joins TRBV7-2 to TRBJ1-6; D gene uncertain. The CDR3 runs 12 residues. V was cut by 5 bases and J by 8 bases, with 7 bases left in between. Germline CDR1 SGHTA, CDR2 FQGNSA. As DNA, the CDR3 is TGTGCCAGCAGCCGCGGGGATTCACCCCTCCACTTT. It is translated as CASSRGDSPLHF.

This chain links TRBV7-9 with TRBJ2-3; 12 nucleotides align to TRBD2. Germline V gives CDR1 SEHNR, CDR2 FQNEAQ (reference sequence). The V segment lost 1 base and the J segment 4 bases; nucleotides outside the gene matches: 3. This CDR3 comprises 16 residues. CDR3 loop: CASSLGTSGIADTQYF. The CDR3 coding sequence is TGTGCCAGCAGCTTAGGGACTAGCGGGATCGCAGATACGCAGTATTTT.

The genes are TRBV27 and TRBJ2-1; 12 bases match TRBD2. Germline V gene lookup returns CDR1 MNHEY and CDR2 SMNVEV (reference sequence). The length of the CDR3 is 16 residues. V was pared by 2 bases and J by 4 bases, with 3 bases of the junction left unmatched. CDR3 sequence: CASSLPGTSGYNEQFF. CDR3 coding DNA: TGTGCCAGCAGTTTACCCGGGACTAGCGGGTACAATGAGCAGTTCTTC.

This clonotype was picked up a small number of times. The chain has TRBV7-2 and TRBJ2-3; D gene uncertain. V was pared by 3 bases and J by 6 bases, with 7 bases between. Germline values: CDR1 SGHTA, CDR2 FQGNSA. The CDR3 runs 12 residues. The CDR3: CASSFFEDTQYF. CDR3 nucleotide sequence: TGTGCCAGCAGCTTTTTTGAGGATACGCAGTATTTT.

This clonotype was seen a few times. The chain joins TRBV12-3 or TRBV12-4 to TRBJ2-7; 8 bases fit TRBD1. The CDR3 contains 15 residues. Losses at the gene ends were 4 bases for V and 0 bases for J; bases not matched to a gene: 5. CDR3 DNA: TGTGCCAGCAGTTCCGGACAGGGATTCTCCTACGAGCAGTACTTC. Its translation is CASSSGQGFSYEQYF.

This clonotype was counted a few times. J is TRBJ1-5 and V is TRBV6-1; TRBD1 might be the D (6 bases). CDR1 is MNHNS, CDR2 SASEGT, per germline. Trimming shortened V by 0 bases and J by 6 bases, and 12 bases separated the two germline ends. CDR3 length: 15 amino acids. CDR3 protein: CASSEATGYSQPQHF. The DNA of the CDR3 is TGTGCCAGCAGTGAAGCGACAGGATATAGTCAGCCCCAGCATTTT.

There are many counts of this clonotype. This chain links TRBV18 with TRBJ1-2; a possible D gene is TRBD1 (5 bases). Germline V gene data show CDR1 as KGHSH and CDR2 as LQKENI. CDR3 size: 14 residues. Trimming took off 3 bases at V and 4 bases at J, with 12 bases between the two ends. The CDR3 coding sequence is TGTGCCAGCTCACCCGGCAGGGAGACCTATGGCTACACCTTC. Translating it yields CASSPGRETYGYTF.

The V gene is TRBV2, the J gene TRBJ1-2; D is unclear. The CDR3 has 13 amino acids. Germline CDR1 reads SNHLY; CDR2 reads FYNNEI. The V end lost 7 bases, the J end lost 2 bases, and 11 bases lay between the germline ends. Here the CDR3 reads CASILSQNYGYTF. The CDR3 nucleotides read TGTGCCAGCATCCTCAGTCAGAACTATGGCTACACCTTC.

This clonotype was seen repeatedly, ten times or more. CDR3 nucleotides: TGTGCCAGCAGCAAAGACGGTTGCTCCTACGAGCAGTACTTC. Translated: CASSKDGCSYEQYF. The rearrangement links TRBV21-1 to TRBJ2-7. TRBV21-1 is labeled a pseudogene. This CDR3 is built from 14 residues.

This clonotype has a count of ten or more. This sequence joins TRBV29-1 and TRBJ2-1; 9 positions match TRBD1. Trimming at V came to 2 bases and at J to 7 bases, leaving 6 bases not matched to a gene. In germline, CDR1 is SQVTM, CDR2 ANQGSEA. This CDR3 region has 14 residues. CDR3 nucleotides: TGCAGCGTTGAATCGGACAGGGGATGGAATGAGCAGTTCTTC. Amino acids: CSVESDRGWNEQFF.